The 6 T cell receptor beta chains reported below all come from one sample, sequenced in a study of regulatory dendritic cells for organ transplantation. These receptors lack a known antigen. Data came from immunoSEQ multiplex PCR; TCRdb stores just in-frame clones and leaves some out. The sample records 9,500 to 15,000 clones, around two thirds being singletons. Allogeneic regulatory or mature dendritic cells were co-cultured for roughly five days with CFSE-labeled sorted T cells at 1:10. Sequenced sample: naive CD8+ T cells from blood cultured with dendritic cells. Described subset: CD45RA+ naive T cells. These receptors all stem from a human donor in good health.

The gene calls are TRBV18 and TRBJ2-1, with D perhaps matching TRBD2 (7 bases). Trimming pared 3 bases from V and 2 bases from J, leaving 17 bases between. Germline loops: CDR1 KGHSH, CDR2 LQKENI. CDR3 size: 17 residues. DNA of the CDR3: TGTGCCAGCTCACCCTGGAAGGGGGGGGGCGCCTACAATGAGCAGTTCTTC. It codes for CASSPWKGGGAYNEQFF. Using reference TRBV18 and TRBJ2-1 for the parts outside the CDR3, the full variable domain is NAGVMQNPRHLVRRRGQEARLRCSPMKGHSHVYWYRQLPEEGLKFMVYLQKENIIDESGMPKERFSAEFPKEGPSILRIQQVVRGDSAAYFCASSPWKGGGAYNEQFFGPGTRLTVL.

This chain uses TRBV10-3 with TRBJ1-1; TRBD1 aligns across 8 bases. V gave up 6 bases and J gave up 0 bases; unmatched junction bases: 6. Germline V gene lookup returns CDR1 ENHRY and CDR2 SYGVKD. The CDR3 extends over 15 amino acids. The CDR3 DNA reads as TGTGCCATCAGAATCCGGGACAGGATGAACACTGAAGCTTTCTTT. It specifies CAIRIRDRMNTEAFF.

The chain couples TRBV6-6 to TRBJ2-2, with TRBD2 identical over 7 bases. The CDR3 loop spans 15 amino acids. Germline CDR1 MNHNY, CDR2 SVGAGI (reference sequence). The V segment lost 2 bases and the J segment 4 bases; nucleotides outside the gene matches: 4. The DNA for the CDR3 is TGTGCCAGCAGTTACGTGGGGGGGATCACCGGGGAGCTGTTTTTT. Translated, it gives CASSYVGGITGELFF.

The CDR3 loop is CASSLNWDRGYEKLFF. The CDR3 DNA is TGTGCCAGCAGCTTGAACTGGGACAGGGGGTATGAAAAACTGTTTTTT. This sequence joins TRBV5-5 and TRBJ1-4, with TRBD1 matching over 11 bases. CDR1 and CDR2 (germline): SGHKS, YYEKEE (reference sequence). The CDR3 spans 16 residues. Unmatched junction bases numbered 5, after V lost 1 base and J lost 6 bases.

The chain combines TRBV5-5 with TRBJ1-5; the D gene is possibly TRBD1 (6 bases). Trimming pared 4 bases from V and 2 bases from J, leaving 13 bases between. CDR1 is SGHKS and CDR2 is YYEKEE in the germline V gene (reference sequence). The CDR3 contains 15 residues. The CDR3 region is CASSPEGGGNQPQHF. CDR3 bases: TGTGCCAGCAGCCCCGAGGGGGGGGGCAATCAGCCCCAGCATTTT. Based on the CDR3 plus reference TRBV5-5 and TRBJ1-5, the full variable domain is DAGVTQSPTHLIKTRGQQVTLRCSPISGHKSVSWYQQVLGQGPQFIFQYYEKEERGRGNFPDRFSARQFPNYSSELNVNALLLGDSALYLCASSPEGGGNQPQHFGDGTRLSIL.

The V and J genes are TRBV5-1 and TRBJ2-7; TRBD1 might be the D (6 bases). Deletions cut 4 bases from V and 3 bases from J, with 11 bases between. Germline V gives CDR1 SGHRS, CDR2 YFSETQ. The CDR3 covers 13 residues. The CDR3 DNA follows: TGCGCCAGCAGCACGGGACACCTCTACGAGCAGTACTTC. It translates to CASSTGHLYEQYF.